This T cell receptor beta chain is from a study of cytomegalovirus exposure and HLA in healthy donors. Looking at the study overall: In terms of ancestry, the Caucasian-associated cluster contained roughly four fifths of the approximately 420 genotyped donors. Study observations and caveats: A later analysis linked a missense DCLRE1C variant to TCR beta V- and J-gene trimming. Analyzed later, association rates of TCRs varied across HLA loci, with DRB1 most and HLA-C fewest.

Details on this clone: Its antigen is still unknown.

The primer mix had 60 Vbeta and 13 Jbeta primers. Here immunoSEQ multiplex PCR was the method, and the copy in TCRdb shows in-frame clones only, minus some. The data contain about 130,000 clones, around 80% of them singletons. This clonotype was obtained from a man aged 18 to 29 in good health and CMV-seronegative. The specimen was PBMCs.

The CDR3 protein is CASSSQGRLGQPQHF. For the CDR3, the DNA is TGTGCCAGCAGCTCCCAGGGGAGATTGGGTCAGCCCCAGCATTTT. The chain links TRBV5-4 to TRBJ1-5; D may be TRBD1 (6 bases). Per the germline V gene, CDR1 is SGHNT and CDR2 is YYREEE (reference sequence). V lost 3 bases and J lost 6, with 16 bases in between. This CDR3 spans 15 amino acids.